Sequencing of this T cell receptor (beta chain) was carried out in a study of blood T cell repertoires in COVID-19. Repertoires were generated with immunoSEQ multiplex PCR, while TCRdb's copy carries only in-frame clones and drops some. The sample includes under 60,000 clones, 80% to 85% of them seen just once. The sequence was collected from a man between 65 and 85 years old with acute or convalescent COVID-19. The sequenced sample was peripheral blood.

Here the CDR3 reads CASRDPVGRKLFF. CDR3 DNA: TGTGCCAGTAGGGACCCCGTGGGGAGAAAACTGTTTTTT. The V and J genes are TRBV19 and TRBJ1-4; D remains unclear. Germline assignment: CDR1 LNHDA and CDR2 SQIVND (reference sequence). V was shortened by 6 bases and J by 10 bases, with 15 bases between the two germline ends. CDR3 length: 13 residues.